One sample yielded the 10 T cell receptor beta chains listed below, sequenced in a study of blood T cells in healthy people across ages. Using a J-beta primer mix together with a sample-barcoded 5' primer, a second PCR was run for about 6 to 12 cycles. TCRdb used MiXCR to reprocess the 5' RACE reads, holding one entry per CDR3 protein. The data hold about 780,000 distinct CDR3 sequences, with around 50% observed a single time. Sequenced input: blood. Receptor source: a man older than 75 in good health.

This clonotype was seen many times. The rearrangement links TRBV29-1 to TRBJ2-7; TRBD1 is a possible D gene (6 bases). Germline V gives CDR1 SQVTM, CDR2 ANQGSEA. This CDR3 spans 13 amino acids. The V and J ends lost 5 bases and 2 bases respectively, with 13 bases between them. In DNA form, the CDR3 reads TGCAGCGTTTGGACAGATTGGCCCTACGAGCAGTACTTC. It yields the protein CSVWTDWPYEQYF.

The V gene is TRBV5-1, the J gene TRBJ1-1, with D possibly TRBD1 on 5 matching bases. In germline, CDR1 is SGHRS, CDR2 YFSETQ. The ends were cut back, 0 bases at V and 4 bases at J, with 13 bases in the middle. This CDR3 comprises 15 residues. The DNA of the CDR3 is TGCGCCAGCAGCTTGGAAGTGTCGGGGGTCACTGAAGCTTTCTTT. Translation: CASSLEVSGVTEAFF. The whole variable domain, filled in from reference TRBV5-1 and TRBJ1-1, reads KAGVTQTPRYLIKTRGQQVTLSCSPISGHRSVSWYQQTPGQGLQFLFEYFSETQRNKGNFPGRFSGRQFSNSRSEMNVSTLELGDSALYLCASSLEVSGVTEAFFGQGTRLTVV.

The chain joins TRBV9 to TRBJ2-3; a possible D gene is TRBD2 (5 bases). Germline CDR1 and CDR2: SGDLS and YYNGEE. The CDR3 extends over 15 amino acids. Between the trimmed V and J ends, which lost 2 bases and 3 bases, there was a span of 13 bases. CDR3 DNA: TGTGCCAGCAGCGTTTATGGGAGCACGACAGATACGCAGTATTTT. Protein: CASSVYGSTTDTQYF.

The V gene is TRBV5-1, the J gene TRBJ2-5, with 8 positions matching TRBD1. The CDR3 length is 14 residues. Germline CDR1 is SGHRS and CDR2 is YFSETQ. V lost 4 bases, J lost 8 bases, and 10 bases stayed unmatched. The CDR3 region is CASSGTQGADTQYF. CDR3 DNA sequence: TGCGCCAGCAGCGGAACCCAGGGGGCGGACACCCAGTACTTC.

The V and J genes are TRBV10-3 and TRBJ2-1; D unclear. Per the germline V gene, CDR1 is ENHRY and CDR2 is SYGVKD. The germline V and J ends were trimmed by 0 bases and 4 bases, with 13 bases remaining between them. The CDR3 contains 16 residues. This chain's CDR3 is CAISESVVSRYNEQFF. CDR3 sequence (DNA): TGTGCCATCAGTGAGTCGGTGGTTTCTCGTTACAATGAGCAGTTCTTC.

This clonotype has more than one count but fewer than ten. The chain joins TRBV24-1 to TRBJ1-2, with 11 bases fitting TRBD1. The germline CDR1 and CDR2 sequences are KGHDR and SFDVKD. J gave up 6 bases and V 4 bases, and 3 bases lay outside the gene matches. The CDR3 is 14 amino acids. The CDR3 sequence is CATSEQDRGHGYTF. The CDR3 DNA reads TGTGCCACCAGTGAACAGGACAGGGGGCATGGCTACACCTTC.

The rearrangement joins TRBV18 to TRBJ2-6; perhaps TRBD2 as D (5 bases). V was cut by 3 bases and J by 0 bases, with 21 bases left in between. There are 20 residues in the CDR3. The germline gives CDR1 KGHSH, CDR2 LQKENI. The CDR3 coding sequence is TGTGCCAGCTCACCCATTTTCGGGGAACCTAAGAGCTCTGGGGCCAACGTCCTGACTTTC. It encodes CASSPIFGEPKSSGANVLTF.

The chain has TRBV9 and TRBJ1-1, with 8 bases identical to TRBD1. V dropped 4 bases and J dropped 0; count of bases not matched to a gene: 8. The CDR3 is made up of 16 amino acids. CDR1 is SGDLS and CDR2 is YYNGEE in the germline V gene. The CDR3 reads CASSRQGSFMNTEAFF. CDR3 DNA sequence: TGTGCCAGCAGCCGACAGGGGTCCTTCATGAACACTGAAGCTTTCTTT.

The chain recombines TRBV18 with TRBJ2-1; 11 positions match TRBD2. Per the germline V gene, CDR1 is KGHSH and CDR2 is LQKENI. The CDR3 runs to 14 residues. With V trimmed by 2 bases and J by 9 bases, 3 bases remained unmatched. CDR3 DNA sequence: TGTGCCAGCTCACCAGGGACTAGCGGAAGTGAGCAGTTCTTC. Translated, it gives CASSPGTSGSEQFF.

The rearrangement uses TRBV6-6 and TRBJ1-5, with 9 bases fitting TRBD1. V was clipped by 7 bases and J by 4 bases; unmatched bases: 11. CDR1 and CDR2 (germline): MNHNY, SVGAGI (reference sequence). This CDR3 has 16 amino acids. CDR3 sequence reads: CASTSGTGTGNQPQHF. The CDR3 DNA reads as TGTGCCAGCACCTCCGGCACCGGGACAGGGAATCAGCCCCAGCATTTT.